This T cell receptor beta chain was documented in a study of T-cell reconstitution after alpha-beta-depleted transplantation in children. Researchers prepared the TCRbeta library using unique molecular identifiers, the study reports. One entry per CDR3 protein, called by TCRdb with MiXCR from the PCR reads. The data show approximately 980,000 distinct CDR3 sequences, with about 29% seen just once and about 28% held by the top ten. This CDR3 comprises 17 residues. V was clipped by 1 base and J by 1 base; unmatched bases: 7. Germline CDR1 and CDR2: SGHTA and FQGNSA. The TCR sequence derives from a boy younger than two who had a stem cell transplant for SCID, so the T cells may come from the graft donor. The sequences come from PBMCs, mostly from graft donor cells, collected 360 days after TCRalphabeta/CD19-depleted stem cell transplant. This chain joins TRBV7-2 and TRBJ2-7, with 10 bases identical to TRBD2. The CDR3 nucleotides are TGTGCCAGCAGCTTAGTAAATCTAGCGGGGGATTCCTACGAGCAGTACTTC. This translates into CASSLVNLAGDSYEQYF.